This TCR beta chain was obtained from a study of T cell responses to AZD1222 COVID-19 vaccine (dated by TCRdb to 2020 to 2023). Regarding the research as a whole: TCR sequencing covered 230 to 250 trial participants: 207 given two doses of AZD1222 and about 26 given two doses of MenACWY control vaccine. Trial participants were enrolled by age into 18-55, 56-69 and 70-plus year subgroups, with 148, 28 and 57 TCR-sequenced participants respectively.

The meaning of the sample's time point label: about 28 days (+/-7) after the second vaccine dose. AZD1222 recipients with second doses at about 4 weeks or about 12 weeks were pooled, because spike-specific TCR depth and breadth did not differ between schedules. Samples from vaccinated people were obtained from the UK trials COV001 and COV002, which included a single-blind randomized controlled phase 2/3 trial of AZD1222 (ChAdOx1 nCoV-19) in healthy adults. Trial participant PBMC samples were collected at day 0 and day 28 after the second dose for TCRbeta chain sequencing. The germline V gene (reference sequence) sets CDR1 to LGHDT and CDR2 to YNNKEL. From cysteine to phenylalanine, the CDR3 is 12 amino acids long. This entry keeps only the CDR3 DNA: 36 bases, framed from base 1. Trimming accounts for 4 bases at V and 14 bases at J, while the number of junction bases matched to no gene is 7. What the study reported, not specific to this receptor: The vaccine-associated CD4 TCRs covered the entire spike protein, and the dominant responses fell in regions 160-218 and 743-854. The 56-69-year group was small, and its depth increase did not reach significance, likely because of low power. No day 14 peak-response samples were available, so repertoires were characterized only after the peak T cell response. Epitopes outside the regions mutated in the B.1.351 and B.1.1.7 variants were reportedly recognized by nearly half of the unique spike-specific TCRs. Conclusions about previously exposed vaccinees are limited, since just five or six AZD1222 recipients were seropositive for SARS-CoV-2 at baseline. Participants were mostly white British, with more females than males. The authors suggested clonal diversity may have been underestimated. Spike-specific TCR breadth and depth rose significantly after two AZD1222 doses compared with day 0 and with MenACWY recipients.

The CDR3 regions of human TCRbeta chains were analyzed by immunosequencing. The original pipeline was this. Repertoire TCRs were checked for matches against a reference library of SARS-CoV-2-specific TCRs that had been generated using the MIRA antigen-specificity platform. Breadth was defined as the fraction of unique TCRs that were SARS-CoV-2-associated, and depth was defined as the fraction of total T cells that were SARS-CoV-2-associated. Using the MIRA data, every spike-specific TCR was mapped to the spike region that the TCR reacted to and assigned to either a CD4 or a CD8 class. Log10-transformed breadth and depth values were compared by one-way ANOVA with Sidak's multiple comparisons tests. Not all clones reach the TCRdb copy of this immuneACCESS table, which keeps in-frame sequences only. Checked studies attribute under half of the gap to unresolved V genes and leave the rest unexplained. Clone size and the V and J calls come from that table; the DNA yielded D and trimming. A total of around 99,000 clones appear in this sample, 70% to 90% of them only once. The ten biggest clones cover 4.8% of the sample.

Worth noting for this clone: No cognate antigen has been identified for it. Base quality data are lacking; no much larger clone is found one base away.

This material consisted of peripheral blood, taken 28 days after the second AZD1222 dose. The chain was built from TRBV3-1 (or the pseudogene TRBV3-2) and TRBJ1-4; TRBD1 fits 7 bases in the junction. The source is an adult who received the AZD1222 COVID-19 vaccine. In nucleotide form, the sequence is TGTGCCAGCAGCCCACGCCAGGACAGGCTGTTTTTT. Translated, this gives CASSPRQDRLFF.